This T cell receptor beta chain was recovered during a study of long-term antiretroviral therapy in people with HIV (dated 2022 in TCRdb). Study-wide context: The earliest samples were collected approximately a decade before the 2015 WHO recommendation for immediate ART, a period when ART was typically delayed until CD4 counts fell. About 40% of the 30 participants with HIV were female. From some 30 adults with confirmed HIV infection, the cohort provided 150 to 200 cryopreserved PBMC samples, gathered serially across a mean of approximately six years (range 1-12). No cross-contamination during QIAcube processing turned up in test extractions that ran a monoclonal T-cell line alongside about 35 polyclonal samples. Whether ART initiation and durable HIV suppression were associated with changes in peripheral blood TRB repertoire composition and diversity was tested in a retrospective serial study.

As concerns this clone: The specificity of this receptor is unknown. Base-call qualities are not available, and no considerably larger clone is one nucleotide away.

Results and caveats for the whole study, not just this receptor: Expanded TRB clones identified before ART initiation dominated the repertoire at all time points, although this dominance fluctuated and declined in many PLHIV after ART. Because PBMC availability was limited, only the TCR beta chain was sequenced, with no alpha chain pairing. The samples were dated from the mid-2000s to the late 2010s, and the ART regimens that were used may be less effective than current ART regimens. CDR3 length ranges in HIV repertoires were narrower than in controls, and network structure suggested an antigen-experienced repertoire with only a slight naive shift after ART. Because cell numbers in pre-ART samples were limited, unsorted PBMC were profiled instead of sorted CD4+ and CD8+ T cells. Inferences about post-ART repertoire changes are limited because no data were available on ART adherence, viral resistance or therapy changes. Starting ART was linked to a significant rise in TRB diversity, yet even with long-term ART the diversity remained significantly lower than in transplant donor controls.

Inclusion was restricted to participants for whom at least one PBMC sample before ART initiation and at least two post-ART samples were available. Treatment was received in the United States of America by all participants with HIV. Cryopreserved samples of about 0.95-11 million PBMC were thawed and washed before DNA extraction. At the time of the earliest PBMC sample, participants with HIV were aged between 23 and 54 years. PBMC samples were contributed by each participant from 1-4 timepoints before ART initiation and 2-8 timepoints after ART initiation, with a median of 7 samples. For every participant, serial HIV viral load, CD4+ T-cell count, ART history and demographic data were obtained. Genomic DNA was extracted from unsorted PBMC with a Qiagen kit on a QIAcube, processed in batches of 12 samples. From V the trimming removes 6 bases and from J it removes 3 bases, while the gene matches leave 8 bases of the junction unaccounted for. From the cysteine through the phenylalanine, the CDR3 covers 16 amino acids. Only the CDR3 portion is preserved as DNA: 48 bases, with reading frame beginning at the first base. CDR1 and CDR2, looked up from the germline V gene (reference sequence), are LNHDA and SQIVND.

The immunoSEQ hsTCRB v3.0 assay was used at survey level resolution to sequence the TRB variable region. A depth of about 40,000-50,000 T-cell genomes per sample was targeted for TRB sequencing. TRB libraries were pooled and sequenced on an Illumina MiSeq using a v3 150-cycle kit. In the source study's methods: Analysis of repertoires was carried out in R inside a reproducible Nextflow workflow spanning QC, data transformation and analysis. LymphoSeq2, an R package for exploring AIRR-Seq data, was used to implement custom analyses. Four samples yielding fewer than 5000 total TRB sequences were excluded, leaving 150 to 200 analyzed HIV repertoires. Among the 170 to 200 retained HIV repertoires, some 60 were collected before ART initiation and roughly 130 after ART initiation. Each repertoire was downsampled to 5000 TRB nucleotide sequences, and summary statistics were averaged across 100 downsampling iterations. Only TRB sequences with CDR3 regions of at least seven amino acids were retained for analysis. Diversity was assessed using a clonality score derived from Shannon entropy and using the Gini coefficient. In the repertoire networks, any two of the top 5000 CDR3 amino acid sequences were connected whenever the two sequences differed by an edit distance of one. For TRB CDR3 amino acid sequences, GLIPH2 was used to predict antigen specificity groups and MHC restriction. To flag known CMV, EBV, HIV or tissue antigen associations, CDR3 amino acid sequences were matched against VDJdb and McPAS-TCR. Pre-ART, post-ART and control groups were compared with Wilcoxon signed-rank tests and Holm-Bonferroni correction. TCRdb obtained this table from immuneACCESS and retained in-frame rearrangements with V and J assigned. These tables miss some clones; where compared with another copy, unresolved V genes account for less than half of the shortfall, and the remainder is unexplained. For V, J and clone size, that table is used; D and trimming come from the DNA. The sample records 13,000 or so clones, over 65% of which are singletons. The top ten clones comprise 13% to 15% of the sample.

The sequence was obtained from a woman between 18 and 29 years old with HIV. Rearrangement joined TRBV19 to TRBJ1-2; 12 central bases correspond to TRBD1. This specimen consisted of unsorted PBMCs, obtained 1.3 years after starting antiretroviral therapy. The CDR3 reads as follows: CASSSGTGGLDYGYTF. The sequenced DNA: TGTGCCAGTAGCAGCGGGACAGGGGGCCTGGACTATGGCTACACCTTC. The variable domain in full, with residues beyond the CDR3 obtained from the reference TRBV19 and TRBJ1-2 genes, is DGGITQSPKYLFRKEGQNVTLSCEQNLNHDAMYWYRQDPGQGLRLIYYSQIVNDFQKGDIAEGYSVSREKKESFPLTVTSAQKNPTAFYLCASSSGTGGLDYGYTFGSGTRLTVV.